This T cell receptor beta chain was sequenced during a study of blood T cell repertoires in COVID-19. Across the whole study: Both acute and convalescent COVID-19 samples were obtained from the United States, Italy and Spain. Nucleic acid was either cDNA or gDNA, and it came from T cells, B-cell-depleted T cells, or PBMCs.

V was trimmed by 1 base and J by 4 bases, leaving 14 bases between them. This CDR3 is built from 16 residues. CDR1 and CDR2 (germline): SGHTA, FQGNSA. Per the authors' pipeline: Amplification with reference gene primers provided the estimates of nucleated cell counts. Sequenced by immunoSEQ multiplex PCR; TCRdb stores in-frame clones only, minus some. V and J calls and clone size are those listed in that table; D and trimming were worked out from the DNA. The table has about 350,000 clones, roughly 89% seen once. This clone occurred once. Those enrolled in Seattle joined during active infection and were followed longitudinally afterward.

The sequence was obtained from a woman aged 60-75 years with COVID-19, enrolled during active disease. Sample: peripheral blood. The V call is TRBV7-2, the J call TRBJ2-1; D is perhaps TRBD2 (6 bases). The CDR3 nucleotides read TGTGCCAGCAGCTTAGAGTCCAGGGCGGGGTACAATGAGCAGTTCTTC. Protein sequence: CASSLESRAGYNEQFF.